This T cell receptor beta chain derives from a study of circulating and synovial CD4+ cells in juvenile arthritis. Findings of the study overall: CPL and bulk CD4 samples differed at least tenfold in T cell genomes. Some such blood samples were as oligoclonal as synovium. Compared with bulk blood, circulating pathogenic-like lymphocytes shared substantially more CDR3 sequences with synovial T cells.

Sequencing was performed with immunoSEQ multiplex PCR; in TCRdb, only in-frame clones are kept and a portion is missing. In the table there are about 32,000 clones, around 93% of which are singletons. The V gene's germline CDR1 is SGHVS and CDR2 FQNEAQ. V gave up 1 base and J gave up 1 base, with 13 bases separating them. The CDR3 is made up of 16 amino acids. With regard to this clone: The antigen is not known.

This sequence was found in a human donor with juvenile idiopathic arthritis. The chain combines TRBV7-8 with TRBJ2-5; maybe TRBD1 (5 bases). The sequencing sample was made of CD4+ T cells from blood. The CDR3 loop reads CASSLVSQGFQETQYF. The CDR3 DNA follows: TGTGCCAGCAGCTTAGTGAGTCAGGGTTTCCAAGAGACCCAGTACTTC.